A single sample is the source of the 29 T cell receptor beta chains below, sequenced in a study of glioma-infiltrating T cells listed by TCRdb under 2016. TCRdb shows the sequencer as Illumina MiSeq. TCR alpha and beta CDR3 regions were amplified with the iRepertoire nested amplicon-rescue multiplex PCR (arm-PCR) platform from RNA. Clones were called with MiXCR by TCRdb after fastp trimmed the public reads at Q25, and only in-frame beta chains were retained. Rows merge per CDR3 protein into single entries with the most common DNA and genes. In all, the sample holds some 180,000 distinct CDR3 sequences, and roughly 32% of those were seen once. The ten largest clones capture 20% of the sample. Specimen: glioma tissue, nonneoplastic brain tissue, or PBMCs (not recorded which). Source of these receptors: a human donor with low-grade glioma or glioblastoma, undergoing nonglioma brain surgery, or in good health (not recorded which).

Comments on this clonotype: A single base separates this from a much larger clone, so it may be a read error. V is TRBV28 and J is TRBJ2-1; D remains ambiguous. Germline V gene lookup returns CDR1 MDHEN and CDR2 SYDVKM. The CDR3 is 14 amino acids. The CDR3 coding sequence is TGTGCCAGCAGTTTGCAGCCATCCTACAATAAGCAGTTCTTC. Translating gives CASSLQPSYNKQFF. The variable domain in full, completed from reference TRBV28 and TRBJ2-1, reads DVKVTQSSRYLVKRTGEKVFLECVQDMDHENMFWYRQDPGLGLRLIYFSYDVKMKEKGDIPEGYSVSREKKERFSLILESASTNQTSMYLCASSLQPSYNKQFFGPGTRLTVL.

This clonotype occurred many times. The chain recombines TRBV10-3 with TRBJ2-7, with D unresolved. This CDR3 is 12 amino acids long. Per the germline V gene, CDR1 is ENHRY and CDR2 is SYGVKD. V lost 3 bases and J lost 0, with 3 bases in between. The CDR3 spells CAISDSSYEQYF. Written as DNA, the CDR3 is TGTGCCATCAGTGACAGCTCCTACGAGCAGTACTTC.

A note on this clonotype: This may stem from a read error, because a much larger clone lies one nucleotide away. The J gene is TRBJ2-1, the V gene TRBV2; 10 bases map to TRBD2. The ends lost 6 bases at V and 13 bases at J; junction bases unmatched: 12. CDR3 length: 14 amino acids. CDR1 and CDR2 (germline): SNHLY, FYNNEI. CDR3 in amino acids: CASRDSSGSYIQFF. CDR3 bases: TGTGCCAGCAGGGACTCTAGCGGGAGTTACATTCAGTTCTTC.

This clonotype was counted only a few times. The junction and the germline gene differ at one end; a read error may be behind it. The chain has TRBV5-1 and TRBJ2-3; 10 bases align to TRBD2. Germline CDR1 and CDR2: SGHRS and YFSETQ. This CDR3 has 14 residues. The CDR3 sequence is CASSKREGTGTQYF. CDR3 bases: TGCGCCAGCAGCAAGCGGGAGGGCACAGGTACGCAGTATTTT.

This clonotype came up many times. CDR3 loop: CASSLSGTSGYAAYEQYF. CDR3 sequence (DNA): TGTGCCAGCAGTTTATCCGGGACTAGCGGGTACGCCGCCTACGAGCAGTACTTC. The gene calls are TRBV27 and TRBJ2-7; 12 bases are shared with TRBD2. The CDR3 has 18 amino acids. The V gene end was trimmed by 0 bases and the J gene end by 2 bases; junction bases not matched to a gene: 8. CDR1 is MNHEY and CDR2 is SMNVEV in the germline V gene (reference sequence).

Worth noting for this clonotype: A much larger clone is a single base away; this may be a read error. The chain has TRBV7-2 and TRBJ2-1; 8 bases map to TRBD2. The CDR3 loop spans 14 amino acids. CDR1 is SGHTA and CDR2 is FQGNSA in the germline V gene. The CDR3 reads CAISLGLATNEPFF. In DNA, the CDR3 is TGTGCCATCAGCTTAGGACTAGCAACGAATGAGCCGTTCTTC. The full variable domain, completed using reference TRBV7-2 and TRBJ2-1, is GAGVSQSPSNKVTEKGKDVELRCDPISGHTALYWYRQSLGQGLEFLIYFQGNSAPDKSGLPSDRFSAERTGGSVSTLTIQRTQQEDSAVYLCAISLGLATNEPFFGPGTRLTVL.

This clonotype turned up a few times. In DNA, the CDR3 is TGTGCCAGCAGCCCGAGGACAGGGGATGGCTACACCTTC. Amino acids: CASSPRTGDGYTF. The chain recombines TRBV11-2 with TRBJ1-2; TRBD1 aligns across 9 bases. The V gene end was trimmed by 5 bases and the J gene end by 6 bases; junction bases not matched to a gene: 4. Per the germline V gene, CDR1 is SGHAT and CDR2 is FQNNGV. The CDR3 is 13 residues long. Supplemented by reference TRBV11-2 and TRBJ1-2, the full variable domain reads EAGVAQSPRYKIIEKRQSVAFWCNPISGHATLYWYQQILGQGPKLLIQFQNNGVVDDSQLPKDRFSAERLKGVDSTLKIQPAKLEDSAVYLCASSPRTGDGYTFGSGTRLTVV.

This clonotype showed up many times. This chain links TRBV7-2 with TRBJ2-1; weak D call: TRBD1 (5 bases). CDR1 is SGHTA, CDR2 FQGNSA, per germline. V was cut by 1 base and J by 4 bases, with 8 bases left in between. CDR3 length: 14 residues. CDR3: CASSLETVYNEQFF. The DNA of the CDR3 is TGTGCCAGCAGCTTAGAGACAGTTTACAATGAGCAGTTCTTC. Complete variable domain (other parts from reference TRBV7-2 and TRBJ2-1): GAGVSQSPSNKVTEKGKDVELRCDPISGHTALYWYRQSLGQGLEFLIYFQGNSAPDKSGLPSDRFSAERTGGSVSTLTIQRTQQEDSAVYLCASSLETVYNEQFFGPGTRLTVL.

Many counts were recorded for this clonotype. The V and J genes are TRBV18 and TRBJ2-1, with 10 bases matching TRBD1. Per the germline V gene, CDR1 is KGHSH and CDR2 is LQKENI. This CDR3 region has 16 residues. V dropped 6 bases and J dropped 4; count of bases not matched to a gene: 9. The CDR3 reads CASSRAGTGAYNEQFF. CDR3 sequence (DNA): TGTGCCAGCTCTCGGGCCGGGACAGGGGCTTACAATGAGCAGTTCTTC.

The table lists this clonotype with a count of one. Possible read error: a much larger clone is one base away. V gene TRBV29-1 combines with J gene TRBJ1-5; possible D gene TRBD1, 5 bases. CDR3 length equals 14 residues. Germline loops: CDR1 SQVTM, CDR2 ANQGSEA. CDR3 sequence: CRVSPAGGSQPQHF. The CDR3 coding sequence is TGCAGGGTTTCCCCGGCGGGGGGAAGTCAGCCCCAGCATTTT.

The chain recombines TRBV12-3 or TRBV12-4 with TRBJ2-7; D may be TRBD1 (6 bases). Trimming left V 6 bases short and J 3 bases short, with 15 bases between. This CDR3 has 14 residues. The CDR3 here is CASRTGTWGYEQYF. CDR3 DNA: TGTGCCAGCAGGACCGGGACATGGGGCTACGAGCAGTACTTC.

This clonotype was counted many times. The CDR3, as DNA: TGTGCCAGCAGACAGGGTCTTGGCACAGATACGCAGTATTTT. It translates to CASRQGLGTDTQYF. The genes are TRBV28 and TRBJ2-3, with TRBD1 as a possible D gene (6 bases). V was shortened by 6 bases and J by 1 base, with 11 bases between the two germline ends. The CDR3 extends over 14 amino acids. Germline V gene sequence: CDR1 MDHEN, CDR2 SYDVKM. The variable domain in full, with the rest retrieved from reference TRBV28 and TRBJ2-3, is DVKVTQSSRYLVKRTGEKVFLECVQDMDHENMFWYRQDPGLGLRLIYFSYDVKMKEKGDIPEGYSVSREKKERFSLILESASTNQTSMYLCASRQGLGTDTQYFGPGTRLTVL.

V and J are TRBV4-1 and TRBJ1-1, with D possibly being TRBD1 (5 bases). This CDR3 is 16 amino acids long. Trimming left V 3 bases short and J 6 bases short, with 20 bases between. Per germline, CDR1 MGHRA and CDR2 YSYEKL. CDR3 coding DNA: TGCGCCAGCAGCCAGTACACCCTCAGGGTCTCCGCTGAAGCTTTCTTT. Its protein is CASSQYTLRVSAEAFF.

This clonotype was seen only a few times. The chain employs TRBV30 and TRBJ2-5, with 9 bases fitting TRBD2. Germline CDR1 reads GTSNPN; CDR2 reads SVGIG (reference sequence). The CDR3 runs to 16 residues. The junction had 10 bases not matched to a gene; V was cut back by 0 bases and J by 5 bases. The CDR3 is CAWSVRAGGLFETQYF. CDR3 bases: TGTGCCTGGAGTGTACGAGCGGGAGGTCTTTTTGAGACCCAGTACTTC.

This chain connects TRBV7-2 to TRBJ1-1; D perhaps matches TRBD1 (6 bases). This CDR3 has 18 residues. Germline V CDR1 and CDR2: SGHTA, FQGNSA. Trimming took 5 bases from V and 6 from J, leaving 28 bases between them. CDR3 in DNA: TGTGCCAGCAGCCACGGGGGGCAGGGATGTAGGGGCTCCCCTGAAGCTTTCTTT. Translation: CASSHGGQGCRGSPEAFF.

This clonotype was observed at least ten times. J is TRBJ2-1 and V is TRBV20-1; 12 bases are a match to TRBD2. Germline loops: CDR1 DFQATT, CDR2 SNEGSKA (reference sequence). The CDR3 is 16 amino acids. V lost 4 bases to trimming and J lost 3 bases; unmatched junction nucleotides: 7. The CDR3 nucleotides read TGCAGTGCTAACGACCTAGCGGGAGGGTACTACAATGAGCAGTTCTTC. This encodes CSANDLAGGYYNEQFF.

The rearrangement joins TRBV27 to TRBJ1-5; TRBD1 agrees at 8 bases. Unmatched junction bases numbered 11, after V lost 5 bases and J lost 5 bases. This CDR3 comprises 16 residues. CDR1 is MNHEY, CDR2 SMNVEV, per germline (reference sequence). CDR3 amino acids: CASSRTADRVDQPQHF. The CDR3 nucleotides are TGTGCCAGCAGTCGTACAGCGGACAGGGTTGATCAGCCCCAGCATTTT.

The gene calls are TRBV28 and TRBJ2-7; D perhaps matches TRBD1 (5 bases). V was cut by 9 bases and J by 0 bases, with 12 bases left in between. The CDR3 covers 13 residues. Germline V CDR1 and CDR2: MDHEN, SYDVKM. The CDR3 nucleotides are TGTGCCAGAAGCTACAGGCCCTCCTACGAGCAGTACTTC. The encoded protein is CARSYRPSYEQYF.

Regarding this clonotype: This may stem from a read error, because a much larger clone lies one nucleotide away. The gene calls are TRBV6-2 or TRBV6-3 and TRBJ2-7; D not resolved. The CDR3 is 11 amino acids. The germline V gene encodes CDR1 MNHEY and CDR2 SVGEGT. This CDR3 reads CAGSYDDEQYF. CDR3 DNA: TGTGCCGGCAGTTATGACGACGAGCAGTACTTC.

This clonotype was seen ten or more times. The V gene is TRBV7-8, the J gene TRBJ2-1; 12 nucleotides agree with TRBD2. From germline, CDR1 is SGHVS and CDR2 FQNEAQ. This CDR3 contains 15 residues. The trim removed 5 bases at V and 4 bases at J, leaving 3 bases unmatched. CDR3 sequence reads: CASSETSGRYNEQFF. Here the CDR3 DNA reads TGTGCCAGCAGCGAGACTAGCGGGAGATACAATGAGCAGTTCTTC. Variable domain in full (rest from reference TRBV7-8 and TRBJ2-1): GAGVSQSPRYKVAKRGQDVALRCDPISGHVSLFWYQQALGQGPEFLTYFQNEAQLDKSGLPSDRFFAERPEGSVSTLKIQRTQQEDSAVYLCASSETSGRYNEQFFGPGTRLTVL.

This clonotype was observed many times. The chain uses TRBV15 and TRBJ2-6; TRBD2 matches at 12 bases. Germline V gives CDR1 LNHNV, CDR2 YYDKDF (reference sequence). The CDR3 spans 18 residues. The V and J ends lost 5 bases and 4 bases, in that order; junction bases with no gene match: 9. The CDR3 reads CATSRRLAGASGANVLTF. DNA of the CDR3: TGTGCCACCAGCCGAAGACTAGCGGGAGCCTCAGGGGCCAACGTCCTGACTTTC.

In this sample, this clonotype turned up many times. The chain combines TRBV7-2 with TRBJ2-3; D gene uncertain. Trimming took 1 base from V and 0 from J, leaving 5 bases between them. CDR1 is SGHTA and CDR2 is FQGNSA in the germline V gene. The length of the CDR3 is 14 residues. The CDR3 sequence is CASSLGASTDTQYF. The CDR3 nucleotides read TGTGCCAGCAGCTTAGGGGCAAGCACAGATACGCAGTATTTT.

This clonotype appeared a few times. The J gene is TRBJ2-5, the V gene TRBV5-4; D uncertain. This CDR3 region has 18 residues. From germline, CDR1 is SGHNT and CDR2 YYREEE (reference sequence). Trimming took off 0 bases at V and 2 bases at J, with 20 bases between the two ends. The CDR3 region has the DNA TGTGCCAGCAGCTTGGTCGGTTTTGCGGAGCTATCGCAAGAGACCCAGTACTTC. As protein: CASSLVGFAELSQETQYF.

The rearrangement uses TRBV11-1 and TRBJ2-7; TRBD2 aligns across 10 bases. Per germline, CDR1 SGHAT and CDR2 FQDESV (reference sequence). J gave up 6 bases and V 0 bases, and 14 bases lay outside the gene matches. The CDR3 consists of 18 residues. CDR3 nucleotide sequence: TGTGCCAGCAGCTTAGCGAGCGGGTACGTTTTAGCGGGAGGCGAGCAGTACTTC. Translated, it gives CASSLASGYVLAGGEQYF.

The sample holds many counts of this clonotype. The V call is TRBV14, the J call TRBJ2-7, with D unresolved. The CDR3 spans 12 residues. The germline V and J ends were trimmed by 2 bases and 6 bases, with 8 bases remaining between them. From germline, CDR1 is SGHDN and CDR2 FVKESK. CDR3 sequence: CASSQSQVEQYF. CDR3 sequence (DNA): TGTGCCAGCAGCCAATCGCAGGTCGAGCAGTACTTC.

The chain recombines TRBV4-3 with TRBJ2-7; 9 bases map to TRBD2. The V and J ends lost 5 bases and 3 bases, in that order; junction bases with no gene match: 5. Germline-derived CDR1 and CDR2 are LGHNA and YSLEER. The CDR3 is 14 residues long. The CDR3 loop is CASSAGTSIYEQYF. The CDR3 bases are TGCGCCAGCAGCGCCGGGACTAGCATCTACGAGCAGTACTTC.

The table lists this clonotype with a few counts. A much bigger clone sits one base away, suggesting this may be a read error. V is TRBV6-6 and J is TRBJ2-7; 11 nucleotides match TRBD2. Germline V CDR1 and CDR2: MNHNY, SVGAGI (reference sequence). The CDR3 runs to 18 residues. With 1 base clipped from V and 1 base from J, the junction kept 9 bases outside the gene matches. CDR3 sequence (DNA): TGTGCCAGCAGTTACTTAACGCCACTAGCGGGAGAATCCTACGAGCAGTACTTC. Its protein is CASSYLTPLAGESYEQYF.

Details on this clonotype: At one end the junction does not follow the germline gene, possibly because of a read error. This chain links TRBV27 with TRBJ2-7; 7 bases are a match to TRBD1. Germline CDR1 MNHEY, CDR2 SMNVEV (reference sequence). The CDR3 has 15 residues. In nucleotides, the CDR3 is TGTGCCAGCAGTTTGTACGAGACAGGGAATCACGAGCAGTGCTTC. Its translation is CASSLYETGNHEQCF.

Ten or more counts support this clonotype. The gene calls are TRBV12-3 or TRBV12-4 and TRBJ1-5; TRBD1 might be the D (5 bases). V was pared by 6 bases and J by 5 bases, with 11 bases between. This CDR3 is 13 amino acids long. CDR3 coding DNA: TGTGCCAGCAGCTACTCGACAGATCAGCCCCAGCATTTT. Residues: CASSYSTDQPQHF.